The subject of this entry is one TCR beta chain. Its cognate antigen is unknown. TCRdb ran MiXCR on the reads and lists one entry per CDR3 protein. The sample lists 640,000 or so distinct CDR3 sequences; around a third were seen once. This CDR3 region has 12 residues. V was trimmed by 5 bases and J by 7 bases, leaving 11 bases between them. This record comes from a study of T cell repertoires in cytomegalovirus infection. Study summary: The authors used CMV epitopes that were HLA-C-restricted (recently identified) and HLA-B-restricted (well studied). From public TCR beta signatures came an indication of both CMV infection and matching HLA type. Study outcomes and limitations: Clonotypes of TCR beta that were HLA-C-restricted and CMV-specific dominated the ex vivo response.

The chain links TRBV12-3 or TRBV12-4 to TRBJ1-2, with unresolved D. This receptor was obtained from a human donor in good health (CMV status not recorded). Some clones in this sample may be carry-over from other donors' samples. The sample here was cultured PBMCs, taken from culture after CMV antigen stimulation. CDR3 sequence: CASSPGPVGYTF. CDR3 coding DNA: TGTGCCAGCAGTCCTGGACCGGTTGGCTACACCTTC.